This TCR beta chain is from a study of T cell responses to AZD1222 COVID-19 vaccine. J gave up 4 bases and V 4 bases, and 11 bases lay outside the gene matches. Germline-derived CDR1 and CDR2 are SGHDN and FVKESK. The length of the CDR3 is 16 residues. Clones were read by immunoSEQ multiplex PCR, and TCRdb kept only the in-frame ones, dropping some. The sample has over 100,000 clones, around 87% seen once; the top ten hold roughly 4.4%. The chain carries TRBV14 and TRBJ2-7; TRBD1 matches 9 bases. Sequenced here: peripheral blood, sampled 28 days after the second AZD1222 dose. This TCR came from an adult who received the AZD1222 COVID-19 vaccine. CDR3 protein: CASSPIGTGKGYEQYF. The CDR3 DNA reads TGTGCCAGCAGCCCCATTGGGACAGGGAAGGGGTACGAGCAGTACTTC.